This is a list of T cell receptor beta chains from one sample in a study of T cells in Graves' hyperthyroidism and ophthalmopathy. MiXCR was run by TCRdb on the multiplex PCR reads, yielding one entry per CDR3 protein. The sample holds approximately 210,000 distinct CDR3 sequences, 15% to 20% seen once. The specimen was blood. The receptor set was obtained from a man aged 50 to 60 with Graves' hyperthyroidism. Both conserved end residues are part of each CDR3. Each record gives: clone size, V gene, CDR3 length, J gene, D gene, CDR3 protein, CDR3 DNA. D genes are given only for firm matches. Some rows mark clone size as missing; the rest say once, few, many or name a class of expanded clone.

size: many
V: TRBV5-1
length: 15
J: TRBJ1-2
D: TRBD1
CDR3: CASSSTGDRALGYTF
DNA: TGCGCCAGCAGCTCGACGGGGGACAGGGCGCTCGGCTACACCTTC

size: many
V: TRBV27
length: 20
J: TRBJ2-1
D: TRBD2
CDR3: CASSPLGLAGGYSSYNEQFF
DNA: TGTGCCAGCAGTCCCCTAGGTCTAGCGGGAGGCTACAGCTCCTACAATGAGCAGTTCTTC

size: few
V: TRBV2
length: 16
J: TRBJ2-5
D: TRBD2
CDR3: CASSRGTSGYQETQYF
DNA: TGTGCCAGCAGTCGAGGGACTAGCGGTTACCAAGAGACCCAGTACTTC

size: many
V: TRBV2
length: 15
J: TRBJ2-5
D: TRBD1
CDR3: CASSNDRDRQETQYF
DNA: TGTGCCAGCAGCAACGACAGGGACCGGCAAGAGACCCAGTACTTC

size: many
V: TRBV28
length: 12
J: TRBJ1-1
D: TRBD1
CDR3: CASSLTGLRAFF
DNA: TGTGCCAGCAGTCTGACAGGGCTGCGAGCTTTCTTT

size: NA
V: TRBV4-2
length: 16
J: TRBJ2-7
D: NA
CDR3: CASSQEGSGVSYEQYF
DNA: TGTGCCAGCAGCCAAGAAGGGTCGGGAGTGTCATACGAGCAGTACTTC

size: many
V: TRBV28
length: 15
J: TRBJ1-6
D: TRBD1
CDR3: CASQTGLGQNSPLHF
DNA: TGTGCCAGTCAGACAGGGCTCGGACAAAACTCACCCCTCCACTTT

size: many
V: TRBV3-1
length: 11
J: TRBJ2-7
D: NA
CDR3: CASSDYYEQYF
DNA: TGTGCCAGCAGCGACTACTACGAGCAGTACTTC

size: NA
V: TRBV19
length: 13
J: TRBJ2-1
D: NA
CDR3: CASSISYNNEQFF
DNA: TGTGCCAGTAGTATTTCCTATAACAATGAGCAGTTCTTC

size: many
V: TRBV2
length: 14
J: TRBJ1-1
D: TRBD1
CDR3: CASGETGGHTEAFF
DNA: TGTGCCAGCGGAGAGACAGGGGGCCACACTGAAGCTTTCTTT

size: NA
V: TRBV28
length: 15
J: TRBJ2-3
D: NA
CDR3: CASSIPGPSTDTQYF
DNA: TGTGCCAGCAGCATACCGGGACCTAGCACAGATACGCAGTATTTT

size: NA
V: TRBV7-9
length: 16
J: TRBJ2-5
D: TRBD2
CDR3: CASSLGGAGVQETQYF
DNA: TGTGCCAGCAGCTTAGGTGGAGCGGGAGTCCAAGAGACCCAGTACTTC

size: many
V: TRBV2
length: 14
J: TRBJ2-7
D: NA
CDR3: CASSESASWDEQYF
DNA: TGTGCCAGCAGTGAGTCCGCTAGCTGGGACGAGCAGTACTTC

size: NA
V: TRBV7-2
length: 12
J: TRBJ1-4
D: NA
CDR3: CASSLADRKLFF
DNA: TGTGCCAGCAGCTTAGCGGATCGGAAACTGTTTTTT